A single sample is the source of the 5 T cell receptor beta chains below, sequenced in a study of shared clonotypes between healthy human individuals. The naive CD8 population came from CD45RO-negative cells selected for CCR7, without terminally differentiated effector memory CD45RA+ cells. Sequencing was performed with immunoSEQ multiplex PCR; in TCRdb, only in-frame clones are kept and a portion is missing. The table has around 2,000,000 clones, approximately 94% seen once; the top ten hold approximately 1%. Sequencing was carried out using naive CD8+ T cells sorted from blood. The receptor source for this set is a man between 18 and 35 years old in good health.

The CDR3 bases are TGCGCCAGCAGCCCCGGGGAAACAGGGGGTCTTGGCTACACCTTC. This sequence encodes CASSPGETGGLGYTF. The V and J genes are TRBV5-1 and TRBJ1-2; TRBD1 aligns across 8 bases. Germline loops: CDR1 SGHRS, CDR2 YFSETQ. The CDR3 is 15 residues long. Losses at the gene ends were 4 bases for V and 7 bases for J; bases not matched to a gene: 12.

The rearrangement uses TRBV15 and TRBJ1-1, with D hard to call. The CDR3 is made up of 16 amino acids. Between the trimmed V and J ends, which lost 3 bases and 0 bases, there was a span of 14 bases. In germline, CDR1 is LNHNV, CDR2 YYDKDF (reference sequence). The DNA of the CDR3 is TGTGCCACCAGCAGGGGCGGGGAGGGTTTGAACACTGAAGCTTTCTTT. This encodes CATSRGGEGLNTEAFF.

The V gene is TRBV7-9, the J gene TRBJ1-4; unclear D gene. This CDR3 contains 15 residues. V was clipped by 4 bases and J by 6 bases, with 15 bases between them. Germline CDR1 SEHNR, CDR2 FQNEAQ (reference sequence). CDR3 in DNA: TGTGCCAGCAGCTCTAACGAGGATACGGATGAAAAACTGTTTTTT. It is translated as CASSSNEDTDEKLFF.

This chain uses TRBV13 with TRBJ2-7; D may match TRBD1 or TRBD2 (5 bases each). This CDR3 contains 13 residues. The germline CDR1 and CDR2 sequences are PRHDT and FYEKMQ (reference sequence). V lost 6 bases to trimming and J lost 2 bases, with 11 bases between them. Written as DNA, the CDR3 is TGTGCCAGCAGTTTCCGGGGCACCTACGAGCAGTACTTC. Translating it yields CASSFRGTYEQYF.

This chain joins TRBV27 and TRBJ1-3; D is undetermined. Trimming removed 5 bases at V and 4 bases at J, with 9 bases between. This CDR3 is 13 amino acids long. Germline loops: CDR1 MNHEY, CDR2 SMNVEV (reference sequence). The CDR3, as DNA: TGTGCCAGCAGTCGACGCGCGGGAAACACCATATATTTT. This codes for CASSRRAGNTIYF.